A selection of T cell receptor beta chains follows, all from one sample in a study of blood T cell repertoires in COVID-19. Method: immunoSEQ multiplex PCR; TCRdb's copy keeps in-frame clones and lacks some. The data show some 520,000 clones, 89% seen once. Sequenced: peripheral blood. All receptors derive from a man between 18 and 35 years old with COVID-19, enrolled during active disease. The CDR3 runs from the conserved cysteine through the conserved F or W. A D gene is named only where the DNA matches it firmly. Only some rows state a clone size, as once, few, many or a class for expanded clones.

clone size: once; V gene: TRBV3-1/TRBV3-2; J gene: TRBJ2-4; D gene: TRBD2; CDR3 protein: CASSPLTSGDPSKNIQYF; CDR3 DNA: TGTGCCAGCAGCCCGCTGACTAGCGGGGATCCCTCAAAAAACATTCAGTACTTC
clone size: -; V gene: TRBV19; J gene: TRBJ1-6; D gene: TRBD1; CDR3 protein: CASSSGTGTSPLHF; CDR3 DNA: TGTGCCAGTAGTTCCGGGACAGGGACTTCACCCCTCCACTTT
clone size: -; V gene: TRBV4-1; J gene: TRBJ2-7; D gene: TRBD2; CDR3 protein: CASSRYGVAGVSSSYEQYF; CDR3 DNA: TGCGCCAGCAGCCGGTACGGAGTGGCGGGAGTCTCCAGCTCCTACGAGCAGTACTTC
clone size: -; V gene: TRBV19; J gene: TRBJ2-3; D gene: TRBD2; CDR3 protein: CASSIAASGVGTDTQYF; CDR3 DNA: TGTGCCAGTAGTATAGCAGCTAGCGGGGTGGGCACAGATACGCAGTATTTT
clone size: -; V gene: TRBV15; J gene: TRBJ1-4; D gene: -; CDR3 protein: CATTATTNEKLFF; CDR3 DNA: TGTGCCACCACAGCGACAACTAATGAAAAACTGTTTTTT
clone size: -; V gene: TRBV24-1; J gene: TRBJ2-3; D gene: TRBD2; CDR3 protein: CATSDSGLAADTQYF; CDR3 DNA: TGTGCCACCAGTGACTCGGGACTAGCAGCAGATACGCAGTATTTT
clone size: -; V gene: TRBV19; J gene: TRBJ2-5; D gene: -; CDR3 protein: CASSIVIQAGQETQYF; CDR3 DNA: TGTGCCAGTAGTATAGTCATCCAGGCAGGACAAGAGACCCAGTACTTC
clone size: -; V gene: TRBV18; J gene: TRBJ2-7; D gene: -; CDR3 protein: CASSPPTGIYEQYF; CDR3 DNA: TGTGCCAGCTCACCACCGACGGGAATCTACGAGCAGTACTTC
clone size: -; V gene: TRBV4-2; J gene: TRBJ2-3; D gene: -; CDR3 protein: CASSQDSAGAPRDTQYF; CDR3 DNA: TGTGCCAGCAGCCAAGATTCGGCGGGGGCCCCCCGCGATACGCAGTATTTT
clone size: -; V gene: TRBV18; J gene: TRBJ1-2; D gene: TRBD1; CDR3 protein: CASSPPRGGDSGYGYTF; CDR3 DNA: TGTGCCAGCTCACCACCGAGAGGGGGCGATTCAGGCTATGGCTACACCTTC
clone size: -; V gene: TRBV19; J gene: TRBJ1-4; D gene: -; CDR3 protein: CASSWGGTTNEKLFF; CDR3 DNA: TGTGCCAGTAGTTGGGGGGGGACGACTAATGAAAAACTGTTTTTT
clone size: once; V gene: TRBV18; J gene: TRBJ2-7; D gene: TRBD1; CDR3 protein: CASSGTASYEQYF; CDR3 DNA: TGTGCCAGCTCCGGGACAGCCTCCTACGAGCAGTACTTC
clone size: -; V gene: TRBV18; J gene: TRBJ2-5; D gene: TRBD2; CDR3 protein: CASSPPRGGETQYF; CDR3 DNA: TGTGCCAGCTCACCACCGAGGGGAGGGGAGACCCAGTACTTC
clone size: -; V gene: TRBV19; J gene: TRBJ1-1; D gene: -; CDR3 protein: CASSPDRSLLAEAFF; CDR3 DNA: TGTGCCAGTTCCCCGGACAGATCCCTTTTAGCTGAAGCTTTCTTT
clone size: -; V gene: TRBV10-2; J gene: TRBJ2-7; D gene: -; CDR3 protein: CASRATSYEQYF; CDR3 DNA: TGCGCCAGCAGAGCGACTAGCTACGAGCAGTACTTC
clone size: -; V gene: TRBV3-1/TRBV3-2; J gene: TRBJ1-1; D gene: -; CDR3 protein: CASSRDEGEAFF; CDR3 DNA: TGTGCCAGCAGCCGAGACGAGGGAGAAGCTTTCTTT
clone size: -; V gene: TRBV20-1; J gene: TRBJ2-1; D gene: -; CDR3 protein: CSAWGGREQFF; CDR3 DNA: TGCAGTGCCTGGGGGGGGCGGGAGCAGTTCTTC
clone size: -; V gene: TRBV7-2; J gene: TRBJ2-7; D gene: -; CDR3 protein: CASSLGGVGPEQYF; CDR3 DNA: TGTGCCAGCAGCTTAGGGGGCGTTGGGCCGGAACAGTACTTC